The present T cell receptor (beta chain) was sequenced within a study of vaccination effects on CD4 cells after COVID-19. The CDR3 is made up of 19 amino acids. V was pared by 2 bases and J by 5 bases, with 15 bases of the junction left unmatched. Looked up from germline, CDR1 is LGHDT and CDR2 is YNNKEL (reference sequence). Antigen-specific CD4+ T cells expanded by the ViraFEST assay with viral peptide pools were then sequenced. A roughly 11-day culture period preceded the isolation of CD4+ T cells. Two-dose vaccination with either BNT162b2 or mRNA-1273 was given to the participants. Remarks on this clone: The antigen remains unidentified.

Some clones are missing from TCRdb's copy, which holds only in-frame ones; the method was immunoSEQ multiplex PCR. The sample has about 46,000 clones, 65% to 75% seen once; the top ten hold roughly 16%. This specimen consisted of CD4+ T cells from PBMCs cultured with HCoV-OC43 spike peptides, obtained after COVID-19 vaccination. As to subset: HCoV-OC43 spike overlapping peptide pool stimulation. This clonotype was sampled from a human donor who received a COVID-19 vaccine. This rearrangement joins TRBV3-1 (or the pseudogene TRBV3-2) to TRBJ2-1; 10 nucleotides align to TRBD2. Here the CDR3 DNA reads TGTGCCAGCAGCCAATACCAGCGGGGGGGCTCGCGTGGGGACAATGAGCAGTTCTTC. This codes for CASSQYQRGGSRGDNEQFF.